Sequencing of this T cell receptor beta chain was carried out in a study of T cell changes during pregnancy in multiple sclerosis. Sequenced by immunoSEQ multiplex PCR; TCRdb stores in-frame clones only, minus some. This sample has fewer than 60,000 clones; approximately 93% occur once, and the top ten carry around 0.31%. CDR3 length: 12 residues. With 0 bases removed from V and 8 bases from J, the gap between germline ends came to 8 bases. In germline, CDR1 is MGHRA, CDR2 YSYEKL. V is TRBV4-1 and J is TRBJ2-7; D is unresolved. The TCR comes from a female donor with multiple sclerosis, enrolled in a pregnancy study. Source: CD4+ T cells from peripheral blood mononuclear cells, taken in the third trimester of pregnancy. Here the CDR3 reads CASSQENTKQYF. CDR3 nucleotides: TGCGCCAGCAGCCAAGAGAACACTAAGCAGTACTTC.